These T cell receptor beta chains were read from a single sample in a study of blood T cells in healthy people across ages. TCRdb analysed the 5' RACE reads with MiXCR anew, one entry per CDR3 protein. The sample gives 1,300,000 or so distinct CDR3 sequences, approximately 60% of which show up once; 6.5% to 8% is in the top ten. The sequencing sample was made of blood. The receptors were gathered from a man in his late teens or twenties in good health. CDR3s include the opening cysteine and the closing phenylalanine or tryptophan. The D gene is left open where the match is weak. Rows give clone size only sometimes, using once, few, many, or a class for an expanded clone.

-	TRBV4-1	TRBD1	TRBJ2-3	CASSRGQGTADTQYF	TGCGCCAGCAGCCGCGGACAGGGAACGGCAGATACGCAGTATTTT
-	TRBV4-1	-	TRBJ2-1	CASSQRVQRVSGGEQFF	TGCGCCAGCAGCCAAAGGGTCCAGAGGGTCTCTGGGGGTGAGCAGTTCTTC
-	TRBV27	TRBD1	TRBJ1-2	CASRARGGHGHTF	TGTGCCAGCAGAGCAAGAGGGGGCCATGGCCACACCTTC
few	TRBV7-2	-	TRBJ1-2	CASSSTGPISYGYTF	TGTGCCAGCAGCTCGACGGGACCTATCTCCTATGGCTACACCTTC
-	TRBV7-9	-	TRBJ2-2	CASSLGQGGWLFF	TGTGCCAGCAGCTTAGGACAAGGGGGTTGGCTGTTTTTT
-	TRBV6-5	-	TRBJ2-3	CASSSLTAQYF	TGTGCCAGCAGTTCTTTAACGGCGCAGTATTTT
-	TRBV20-1	-	TRBJ2-5	CSARDLGEARETQYF	TGCAGTGCTAGAGATCTGGGGGAGGCACGAGAGACCCAGTACTTC
once	TRBV7-9	TRBD1	TRBJ2-5	CASRPPRTGLQETQYF	TGTGCCAGCAGACCTCCTCGGACAGGCCTACAAGAGACCCAGTACTTC
-	TRBV5-1	TRBD2	TRBJ2-1	CASSLFGSSGRARSYNEQFF	TGCGCCAGCAGCTTGTTCGGGAGTAGCGGGAGGGCCCGCTCCTACAATGAGCAGTTCTTC
few	TRBV5-1	TRBD2	TRBJ2-1	CASSPGTSGGHEQFF	TGCGCCAGCAGCCCCGGGACTAGCGGGGGTCATGAGCAGTTCTTC
-	TRBV12-3/TRBV12-4	-	TRBJ2-2	CASIPTAGELFF	TGTGCCAGCATCCCGACTGCCGGGGAGCTGTTTTTT
-	TRBV2	TRBD2	TRBJ2-3	CASRVLTSVDTQYF	TGTGCCAGCAGGGTCCTTACTAGCGTAGATACGCAGTATTTT
few	TRBV7-8	-	TRBJ2-7	CASSASLGSPYEQYF	TGTGCCAGCAGCGCATCCCTCGGGAGCCCCTACGAGCAGTACTTC
once	TRBV20-1	-	TRBJ2-3	CSARAVDTQYF	TGCAGTGCTAGGGCGGTAGATACGCAGTATTTT
-	TRBV4-2	-	TRBJ2-7	CASSQSQETAYEQYF	TGTGCCAGCAGCCAGAGCCAGGAGACAGCCTACGAGCAGTACTTC
-	TRBV4-2	TRBD1	TRBJ2-7	CASSHATGSYEQYF	TGTGCCAGCAGCCACGCGACAGGGAGCTACGAGCAGTACTTC
once	TRBV12-3/TRBV12-4	TRBD2	TRBJ2-3	CASTGGGNTDTQYF	TGTGCCAGCACGGGCGGGGGAAACACAGATACGCAGTATTTT
-	TRBV7-2	TRBD1	TRBJ1-2	CASSRTGLYGYTF	TGTGCCAGCAGCAGGACAGGGCTCTATGGCTACACCTTC
-	TRBV7-9	-	TRBJ2-7	CASNRGRGYEQYF	TGTGCCAGCAACCGGGGTAGAGGCTACGAGCAGTACTTC
-	TRBV5-1	TRBD1	TRBJ1-5	CASSLGQGENQPQHF	TGCGCCAGCAGCTTGGGACAGGGAGAAAATCAGCCCCAGCATTTT
once	TRBV27	TRBD2	TRBJ2-1	CASSPIGLASPNEQFF	TGTGCCAGCAGCCCTATCGGACTAGCAAGTCCCAATGAGCAGTTCTTC
-	TRBV6-5	-	TRBJ2-1	CASSDRGAIDEQFF	TGTGCCAGCAGTGATCGGGGGGCCATCGATGAGCAGTTCTTC
-	TRBV4-2	TRBD2	TRBJ2-1	CASSRGLAGENEQFF	TGTGCCAGCAGCCGGGGGCTAGCGGGAGAGAATGAGCAGTTCTTC
-	TRBV20-1	-	TRBJ2-1	CSAETRSYNEQFF	TGCAGTGCTGAGACTAGATCCTACAATGAGCAGTTCTTC
once	TRBV5-1	TRBD2	TRBJ2-1	CASSPWTSGVNEQFF	TGCGCCAGCAGCCCCTGGACTAGCGGGGTCAATGAGCAGTTCTTC
-	TRBV18	-	TRBJ2-1	CASSPSAYFKGDNEQFF	TGTGCCAGCTCACCATCCGCGTACTTCAAAGGGGACAATGAGCAGTTCTTC
-	TRBV20-1	-	TRBJ2-3	CSARQQADTQYF	TGCAGTGCTAGGCAACAGGCAGATACGCAGTATTTT
-	TRBV4-1	TRBD1	TRBJ1-2	CASRHQGAYGYTF	TGCGCCAGCAGACACCAGGGGGCTTACGGCTACACCTTC
-	TRBV7-8	-	TRBJ2-3	CASSSRGSGPDTQYF	TGTGCCAGCAGCTCACGCGGTAGCGGCCCAGATACGCAGTATTTT
-	TRBV12-5	-	TRBJ2-6	CASGFSASGANVLTF	TGTGCTAGTGGGTTCTCGGCTTCCGGGGCCAACGTCCTGACTTTC
-	TRBV5-5	-	TRBJ1-1	CASSSGQDTEAFF	TGTGCCAGCAGCTCAGGACAAGACACTGAAGCTTTCTTT
-	TRBV6-6	-	TRBJ2-1	CASSYLDSGPWNEQFF	TGTGCCAGCAGTTACTTGGACAGTGGGCCTTGGAATGAGCAGTTCTTC
-	TRBV4-2	-	TRBJ2-3	CASSQDPGSGDTQYF	TGTGCCAGCAGCCAAGATCCTGGTAGCGGTGATACGCAGTATTTT
few	TRBV4-2	-	TRBJ2-2	CASRAISGTGELFF	TGTGCCAGCAGGGCTATTAGCGGCACCGGGGAGCTGTTTTTT
-	TRBV11-2	TRBD1	TRBJ2-7	CASRKPGQGIYEQYF	TGTGCCAGCAGAAAACCGGGACAGGGAATCTACGAGCAGTACTTC
few	TRBV27	TRBD2	TRBJ2-1	CASRSSGTSGYNEQFF	TGTGCCAGCCGATCGTCCGGGACTAGCGGGTATAATGAGCAGTTCTTC
-	TRBV20-1	-	TRBJ2-7	CSARPQTYEQYF	TGCAGTGCTAGACCTCAAACCTACGAGCAGTACTTC
once	TRBV20-1	-	TRBJ2-1	CSALLGSSYNEQFF	TGCAGTGCTCTACTCGGGAGCTCCTACAATGAGCAGTTCTTC
-	TRBV6-6	TRBD1	TRBJ1-2	CASSPTLDRNYGYTF	TGTGCCAGCAGCCCCACCCTGGACAGGAACTATGGCTACACCTTC
-	TRBV6-1	-	TRBJ2-7	CASSARWGAYEQYF	TGTGCCAGCAGTGCCAGGTGGGGCGCCTACGAGCAGTACTTC
-	TRBV2	-	TRBJ2-5	CASLVRIETQYF	TGTGCCAGCCTCGTACGGATCGAGACCCAGTACTTC
-	TRBV6-5	TRBD2	TRBJ2-7	CASSYYRPTSGRGYEQYF	TGTGCCAGCAGTTATTACCGACCGACTAGCGGGAGAGGATACGAGCAGTACTTC
-	TRBV3-1	TRBD1	TRBJ2-1	CASSHDSYNRGSSSHEQFF	TGTGCCAGCAGCCACGATAGCTATAACAGGGGCTCGTCATCTCATGAGCAGTTCTTC
-	TRBV4-1	-	TRBJ2-7	CASSRGSSEQYF	TGCGCCAGCAGCCGGGGATCGAGCGAGCAGTACTTC
-	TRBV5-1	-	TRBJ1-2	CASSFSRANYGYTF	TGCGCCAGCAGCTTTTCGAGGGCTAACTATGGCTACACCTTC
-	TRBV20-1	TRBD1	TRBJ1-4	CSARTGANEKLFF	TGCAGTGCCAGGACAGGGGCGAATGAAAAACTGTTTTTT
-	TRBV4-1	-	TRBJ1-2	CASSPRSGPSNYGYTF	TGCGCCAGCAGCCCGAGAAGCGGCCCATCCAACTATGGCTACACCTTC
-	TRBV12-5	TRBD1	TRBJ2-7	CASGLLTDRGASYEQYF	TGTGCTAGTGGTTTGCTAACGGACAGGGGGGCCTCCTACGAGCAGTACTTC
-	TRBV28	-	TRBJ1-1	CASSSHGGGGAAFF	TGTGCCAGCAGTTCCCACGGGGGAGGGGGGGCAGCTTTCTTT
-	TRBV5-1	-	TRBJ2-6	CASSLVGLSDSGANVLTF	TGCGCCAGCAGCTTGGTAGGTCTAAGCGACTCTGGGGCCAACGTCCTGACTTTC
-	TRBV7-9	-	TRBJ2-1	CASSLPTGNEQFF	TGTGCCAGCAGCCTTCCGACCGGCAATGAGCAGTTCTTC
-	TRBV6-5	-	TRBJ2-2	CASRTVPLNTGELFF	TGTGCCAGCAGGACCGTGCCCCTTAACACCGGGGAGCTGTTTTTT
-	TRBV4-2	-	TRBJ1-6	CASSPRQYSSPLHF	TGTGCCAGCAGCCCCCGACAATACTCTTCACCCCTCCACTTT
-	TRBV27	-	TRBJ1-6	CASSLAAGWNSPLHF	TGTGCCAGCAGTTTAGCGGCAGGGTGGAATTCACCCCTCCACTTT
-	TRBV24-1	-	TRBJ2-1	CATSDLRDNEQFF	TGTGCCACCAGTGATTTGCGCGACAATGAGCAGTTCTTC
-	TRBV12-3/TRBV12-4	-	TRBJ1-2	CASSTTGRSYTF	TGTGCCAGCAGCACGACGGGCAGGAGCTACACCTTC
-	TRBV7-8	-	TRBJ2-3	CASSLGPSGPDTQYF	TGTGCCAGCAGCTTAGGACCTAGTGGTCCAGATACGCAGTATTTT
-	TRBV27	-	TRBJ1-6	CASTYGATNSPLHF	TGTGCCAGCACCTACGGGGCCACTAATTCACCCCTCCACTTT
-	TRBV4-2	-	TRBJ1-1	CASSHRPTTEAFF	TGTGCCAGCAGCCACCGACCTACAACTGAAGCTTTCTTT